A single sample is the source of the 9 T cell receptor beta chains below, sequenced in a study of metastatic and nonmetastatic thyroid tumors. All patients were treatment-naive before thyroid surgery. TCRdb re-analyzed the PCR reads through MiXCR. This sample has about 49,000 clones, with about 4% found just once. The sequenced material came from blood. The receptors originated from a female donor with papillary thyroid cancer or a benign thyroid nodule (not recorded which). Some clones in this sample may be carry-over from other donors' samples.

This chain uses TRBV20-1 with TRBJ2-3; 8 bases match TRBD2. J gave up 4 bases and V 6 bases, and 6 bases lay outside the gene matches. The CDR3 runs 13 residues. Germline CDR1 reads DFQATT; CDR2 reads SNEGSKA (reference sequence). CDR3 bases: TGCAGTGCGGAAAAGCGGGAGTCAGATACGCAGTATTTT. As protein: CSAEKRESDTQYF.

CDR3 in DNA: TGCGCCAGCAGGGAACTAGCGGGGGGGAACACCGGGGAGCTGTTTTTT. Its translation is CASRELAGGNTGELFF. The V and J genes are TRBV4-1 and TRBJ2-2, with 12 bases that match TRBD2. Germline V gene sequence: CDR1 MGHRA, CDR2 YSYEKL. J gave up 1 base and V 6 bases, and 3 bases lay outside the gene matches. The CDR3 runs to 16 residues.

This clone came up many times. The J gene is TRBJ2-3, the V gene TRBV27; D is undetermined. This CDR3 is 14 amino acids long. The germline V gene has CDR1 MNHEY and CDR2 SMNVEV (reference sequence). Trimming stripped 3 bases from V and 0 bases from J, with 7 bases between. CDR3 DNA sequence: TGTGCCAGCAGTTTGGAGAGAAGCACAGATACGCAGTATTTT. Its translation is CASSLERSTDTQYF.

This clone was detected many times. The chain joins TRBV7-8 to TRBJ2-7, with D possibly matching TRBD1 (6 bases). Germline V gene lookup returns CDR1 SGHVS and CDR2 FQNEAQ. This CDR3 comprises 16 residues. The germline V and J ends were trimmed by 3 bases and 3 bases, with 18 bases remaining between them. CDR3 nucleotides: TGTGCCAGCAGCTTGACCCCGGGACAAACCTACTACGAGCAGTACTTC. Its protein product is CASSLTPGQTYYEQYF. Variable domain in full (rest from reference TRBV7-8 and TRBJ2-7): GAGVSQSPRYKVAKRGQDVALRCDPISGHVSLFWYQQALGQGPEFLTYFQNEAQLDKSGLPSDRFFAERPEGSVSTLKIQRTQQEDSAVYLCASSLTPGQTYYEQYFGPGTRLTVT.

This clone was seen at least ten times. The V gene is TRBV5-8, the J gene TRBJ2-5; 9 bases fit TRBD2. Trimming cost V 3 bases and J 5 bases; bases outside gene matches: 14. The CDR3 has 17 residues. Germline loops: CDR1 SGHTS, CDR2 YDEGEE. CDR3 protein: CASSSDTSGRPPETQYF. The CDR3 DNA sequence: TGTGCCAGCAGCTCGGACACTAGCGGGCGCCCACCGGAGACCCAGTACTTC.

This clone has a count of ten or more. Possible read error: a much larger clone is one base away. This same CDR3 is encoded by further DNA sequences in the sample. V usage is TRBV9 and J usage is TRBJ2-3, with a tentative D call TRBD2 (5 bases). The CDR3 contains 16 residues. In germline, CDR1 is SGDLS, CDR2 YYNGEE. CDR3 DNA: TGTGCTAGCAGCGCACTAGAGGCCATTGCCACAGATACGCAGTATTTT. Translated, it gives CASSALEAIATDTQYF.

This clone was detected many times. The rearrangement uses TRBV19 and TRBJ1-2; TRBD1 agrees at 8 bases. After removal of 7 bases from V and 7 bases from J, the junction contained 17 bases not matched to a gene. CDR1 and CDR2 (germline): LNHDA, SQIVND (reference sequence). The CDR3 contains 16 residues. This CDR3 reads CASTISRGRGHSGYTF. Here the CDR3 DNA reads TGTGCCAGTACCATCAGTAGGGGCAGGGGGCATAGTGGCTACACCTTC. Looking up the rest from reference TRBV19 and TRBJ1-2 gives the full variable domain: DGGITQSPKYLFRKEGQNVTLSCEQNLNHDAMYWYRQDPGQGLRLIYYSQIVNDFQKGDIAEGYSVSREKKESFPLTVTSAQKNPTAFYLCASTISRGRGHSGYTFGSGTRLTVV.

V usage is TRBV2 and J usage is TRBJ1-2; D is uncertain. The CDR3 is 13 amino acids. Germline CDR1 SNHLY, CDR2 FYNNEI. The ends were cut back, 5 bases at V and 3 bases at J, with 10 bases in the middle. CDR3 region: CASSTLPDYGYTF. The DNA for the CDR3 is TGTGCCAGCAGTACCCTGCCTGACTATGGCTACACCTTC.

This clone was recorded at least ten times. The chain couples TRBV28 to TRBJ1-4; D call uncertain. V was trimmed by 6 bases and J by 1 base, leaving 12 bases between them. This CDR3 region has 15 residues. The germline V gene has CDR1 MDHEN and CDR2 SYDVKM. In nucleotides, the CDR3 is TGTGCCAGCAGCCAAGGTGGAAGAACTAATGAAAAACTGTTTTTT. It codes for CASSQGGRTNEKLFF.